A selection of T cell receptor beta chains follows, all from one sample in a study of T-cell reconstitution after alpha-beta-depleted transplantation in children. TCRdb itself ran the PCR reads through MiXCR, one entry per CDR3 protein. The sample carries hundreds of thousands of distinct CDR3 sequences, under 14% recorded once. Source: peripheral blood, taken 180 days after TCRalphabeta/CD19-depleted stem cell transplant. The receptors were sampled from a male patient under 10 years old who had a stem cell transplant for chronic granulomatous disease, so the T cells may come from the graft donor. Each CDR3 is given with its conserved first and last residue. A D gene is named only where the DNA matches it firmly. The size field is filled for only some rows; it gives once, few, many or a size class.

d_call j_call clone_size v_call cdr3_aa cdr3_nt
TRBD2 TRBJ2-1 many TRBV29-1 CSVEGLASNEQFF TGCAGCGTTGAAGGACTAGCCTCCAATGAGCAGTTCTTC
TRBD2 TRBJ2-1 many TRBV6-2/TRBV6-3 CASSYGWRLAGGLSYNEQFF TGTGCCAGCAGTTACGGGTGGAGACTAGCGGGAGGGCTCTCCTACAATGAGCAGTTCTTC
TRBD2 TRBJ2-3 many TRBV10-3 CAISDTSGGATDTQYF TGTGCCATCAGCGATACTAGCGGGGGGGCCACAGATACGCAGTATTTT
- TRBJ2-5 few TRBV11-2 CASSLVAVETQYF TGTGCCAGCAGCTTAGTGGCTGTAGAGACCCAGTACTTC
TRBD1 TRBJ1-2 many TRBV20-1 CSARELPGQGALGYGYTF TGCAGTGCTAGAGAGCTTCCGGGACAGGGGGCGCTGGGCTATGGCTACACCTTC
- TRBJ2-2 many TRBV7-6 CASSLVLKRKNTGELFF TGTGCCAGCAGCTTAGTATTGAAGCGGAAGAACACCGGGGAGCTGTTTTTT
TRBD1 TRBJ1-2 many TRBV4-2 CASSQDTTGTGWLNVYGYTF TGTGCCAGCAGCCAAGACACTACCGGGACAGGGTGGCTCAACGTTTATGGCTACACCTTC
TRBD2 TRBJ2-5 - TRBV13 CASSLAGGDRETQYF TGTGCCAGCAGCTTAGCGGGAGGGGACCGGGAGACCCAGTACTTC
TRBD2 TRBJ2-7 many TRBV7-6 CASSWGLAGVYEQYF TGTGCCAGCAGCTGGGGACTAGCGGGAGTTTACGAGCAGTACTTC
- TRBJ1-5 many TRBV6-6 CASRQINQPQHF TGTGCCAGCCGTCAGATCAATCAGCCCCAGCATTTT
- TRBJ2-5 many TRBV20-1 CSARGGTQYF TGCAGTGCCAGAGGGGGGACCCAGTACTTC
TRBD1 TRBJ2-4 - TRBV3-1 CASSQDGTGVGGNIQYF TGTGCCAGCAGCCAAGATGGGACAGGGGTTGGAGGAAACATTCAGTACTTC
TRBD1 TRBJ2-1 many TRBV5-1 CASSYGQALYNEQFF TGCGCCAGCAGCTACGGACAGGCGCTCTACAATGAGCAGTTCTTC
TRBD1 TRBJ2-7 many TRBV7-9 CASSLGNIRDRGNEQYF TGTGCCAGCAGCTTAGGTAATATCCGTGACAGGGGAAACGAGCAGTACTTC
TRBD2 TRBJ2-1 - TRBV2 CAISRQTSGGWSYNEQFF TGTGCCATCAGCCGTCAAACTAGCGGGGGGTGGTCCTACAATGAGCAGTTCTTC
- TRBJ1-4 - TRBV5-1 CASSAGTGREKLFF TGCGCCAGCAGCGCCGGGACTGGAAGGGAAAAACTGTTTTTT
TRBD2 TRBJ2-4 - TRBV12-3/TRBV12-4 CASSYGLAATKNIQYF TGTGCCAGCAGTTATGGACTAGCCGCCACCAAAAACATTCAGTACTTC
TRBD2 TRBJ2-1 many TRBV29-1 CSVQRGANNEQFF TGCAGCGTCCAGCGGGGGGCCAACAATGAGCAGTTCTTC
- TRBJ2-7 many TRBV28 CASSRRQAFDYEQYF TGTGCCAGCAGTCGACGACAGGCCTTCGACTACGAGCAGTACTTC
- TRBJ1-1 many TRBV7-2 CASSLGGGWGVEAFF TGTGCCAGCAGCTTAGGGGGGGGATGGGGGGTTGAAGCTTTCTTT
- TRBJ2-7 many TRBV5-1 CASSLELALGEQYF TGCGCCAGCAGCTTGGAGCTAGCGCTGGGCGAGCAGTACTTC
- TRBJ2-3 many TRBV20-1 CSARDRTGDTQYF TGCAGTGCTAGAGATAGGACGGGAGATACGCAGTATTTT
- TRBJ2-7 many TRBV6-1 CASSERQTYEQYF TGTGCCAGCAGTGAACGACAGACCTACGAGCAGTACTTC
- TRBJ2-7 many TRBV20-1 CSARRGTSQYEQYF TGCAGTGCTAGGAGGGGGACATCCCAATACGAGCAGTACTTC
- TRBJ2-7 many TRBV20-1 CSAANRVSYEQYF TGCAGTGCCGCTAACAGGGTTTCCTACGAGCAGTACTTC
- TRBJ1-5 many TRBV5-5 CASSLRVGGNQPQHF TGTGCCAGCAGCTTACGGGTGGGCGGCAATCAGCCCCAGCATTTT
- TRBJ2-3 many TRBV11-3 CASSEGGTPTDTQYF TGTGCCAGCAGCGAGGGCGGAACCCCCACAGATACGCAGTATTTT
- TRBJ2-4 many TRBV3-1 CATSTGWAKNIQYF TGTGCCACCAGCACGGGGTGGGCCAAAAACATTCAGTACTTC
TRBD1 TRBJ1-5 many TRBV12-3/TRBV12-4 CASSSSDRTNQPQHF TGTGCCAGCAGTTCCTCGGACAGGACAAATCAGCCCCAGCATTTT
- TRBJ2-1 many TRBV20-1 CSASTPRNEQFF TGCAGTGCTAGTACCCCTCGGAATGAGCAGTTCTTC
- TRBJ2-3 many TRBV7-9 CATQGVITDTQYF TGTGCTACCCAAGGAGTGATCACAGATACGCAGTATTTT
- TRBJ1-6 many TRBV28 CASSPRAPYNSPLHF TGTGCCAGCAGTCCTCGGGCACCCTATAATTCACCCCTCCACTTT
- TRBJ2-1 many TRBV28 CASSFRLGNEQFF TGTGCCAGCAGTTTTAGGCTCGGCAATGAGCAGTTCTTC
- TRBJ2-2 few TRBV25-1 CASSVTGSGTGELFF TGTGCCAGCAGTGTTACGGGATCGGGCACCGGGGAGCTGTTTTTT
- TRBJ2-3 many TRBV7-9 CASSLVSGIWGTDTQYF TGTGCCAGCAGCTTAGTCTCCGGGATATGGGGCACAGATACGCAGTATTTT
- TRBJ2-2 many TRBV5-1 CASSLDRTTGELFF TGCGCCAGCAGCTTGGACAGAACCACCGGGGAGCTGTTTTTT
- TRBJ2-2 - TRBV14 CASSQDLVRELFF TGTGCCAGCAGCCAAGATTTGGTCCGGGAGCTGTTTTTT
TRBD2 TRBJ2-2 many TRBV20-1 CSAREGLAGDTGELFF TGCAGTGCTAGAGAAGGACTAGCGGGAGACACCGGGGAGCTGTTTTTT
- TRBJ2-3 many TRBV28 CASSGGDTQYF TGTGCCAGCAGTGGGGGGGATACGCAGTATTTT
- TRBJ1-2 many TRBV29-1 CSVEPLTYGYTF TGCAGCGTTGAACCACTTACCTATGGCTACACCTTC
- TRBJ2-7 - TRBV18 CASSPSLGGYEQYF TGTGCCAGCTCACCGTCCCTTGGTGGCTACGAGCAGTACTTC
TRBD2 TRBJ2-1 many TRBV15 CATSRDLAGRDF TGTGCCACCAGCAGAGATTTGGCAGGGAGGGACTTC
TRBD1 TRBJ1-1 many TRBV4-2 CASRGQGRRDTEAFF TGTGCCAGCAGGGGACAGGGGCGACGGGACACTGAAGCTTTCTTT
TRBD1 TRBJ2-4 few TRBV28 CASTLGGTGSKNIQYF TGTGCCAGCACTCTAGGGGGGACAGGGTCAAAAAACATTCAGTACTTC
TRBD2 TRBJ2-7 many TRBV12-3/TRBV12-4 CASSWVGGGRKSSYEQYF TGTGCCAGCAGTTGGGTAGGCGGGGGGCGAAAATCGTCCTACGAGCAGTACTTC
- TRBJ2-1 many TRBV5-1 CASSSVMAGFTNEQFF TGCGCCAGCAGCTCTGTGATGGCGGGGTTTACCAATGAGCAGTTCTTC
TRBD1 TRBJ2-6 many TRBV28 CASSKSRRTGGAGANVLTF TGTGCCAGCAGCAAAAGTCGCCGGACAGGGGGCGCTGGGGCCAACGTCCTGACTTTC